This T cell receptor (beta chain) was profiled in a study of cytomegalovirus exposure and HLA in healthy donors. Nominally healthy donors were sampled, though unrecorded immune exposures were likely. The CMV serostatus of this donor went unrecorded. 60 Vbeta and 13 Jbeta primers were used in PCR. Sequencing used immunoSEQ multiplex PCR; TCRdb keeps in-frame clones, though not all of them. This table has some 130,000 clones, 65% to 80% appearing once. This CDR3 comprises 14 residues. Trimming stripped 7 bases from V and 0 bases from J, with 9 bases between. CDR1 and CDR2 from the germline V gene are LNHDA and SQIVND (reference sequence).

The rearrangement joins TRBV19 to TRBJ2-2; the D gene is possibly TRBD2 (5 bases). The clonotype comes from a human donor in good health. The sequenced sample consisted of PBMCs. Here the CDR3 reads CASKTTPNTGELFF. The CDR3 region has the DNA TGTGCCAGTAAGACTACGCCGAACACCGGGGAGCTGTTTTTT. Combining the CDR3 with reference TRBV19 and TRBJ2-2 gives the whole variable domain DGGITQSPKYLFRKEGQNVTLSCEQNLNHDAMYWYRQDPGQGLRLIYYSQIVNDFQKGDIAEGYSVSREKKESFPLTVTSAQKNPTAFYLCASKTTPNTGELFFGEGSRLTVL.